The 19 T cell receptor beta chains presented below share a single source sample, sequenced in a study of T-cell reconstitution after alpha-beta-depleted transplantation in children. Preparation of the TCRbeta library used unique molecular identifiers. TCRdb reprocessed the PCR reads via MiXCR and lists one record per CDR3 protein. The table shows roughly 350,000 distinct CDR3 sequences, with about 17% occurring only once. The sequencing here drew on PBMCs, mostly from graft donor cells, taken 360 days after TCRalphabeta/CD19-depleted stem cell transplant. The source is a male patient aged 2-15 years who had a stem cell transplant for acute lymphoblastic leukemia, so the T cells may come from the graft donor.

The V and J genes are TRBV3-1 and TRBJ1-2; D is ambiguous. The V end was cut by 1 base, the J end by 6 bases, with 9 bases between. Germline V gives CDR1 LGHDT, CDR2 YNNKEL (reference sequence). CDR3 length equals 13 residues. CDR3 sequence (DNA): TGTGCCAGCAGCCAAGTACTGGCACATGGCTACACCTTC. This codes for CASSQVLAHGYTF.

This clonotype turned up a few times. CDR3 sequence reads: CASSQTSGLTDTQYF. CDR3 DNA: TGCGCCAGCAGCCAGACATCGGGCCTCACAGATACGCAGTATTTT. The chain carries TRBV4-1 and TRBJ2-3, with no clear D. Trimming left V 3 bases short and J 2 bases short, with 12 bases between. Germline-derived CDR1 and CDR2 are MGHRA and YSYEKL. CDR3 size: 15 residues.

This clonotype occurred a few times. The chain couples TRBV20-1 to TRBJ1-1; 9 bases align to TRBD1. V lost 5 bases and J lost 5; bases outside the gene matches: 24. Germline assignment: CDR1 DFQATT and CDR2 SNEGSKA (reference sequence). This CDR3 region has 19 residues. The DNA for the CDR3 is TGCAGTGCTCACACGATCTTTGGAGTGAGGGACAGGGAAAAAACTGAAGCTTTCTTT. Amino acids: CSAHTIFGVRDREKTEAFF.

This sequence joins TRBV12-3 or TRBV12-4 and TRBJ2-1; possible D gene TRBD1, 6 bases. The V end lost 6 bases, the J end lost 5 bases, and 17 bases lay between the germline ends. The CDR3 totals 15 residues. CDR3 protein: CASREKPGAHNEQFF. The CDR3, as DNA: TGTGCCAGCAGGGAGAAACCAGGGGCACACAATGAGCAGTTCTTC.

V is TRBV15 and J is TRBJ1-4; D remains unclear. The length of the CDR3 is 16 residues. The V gene's germline CDR1 is LNHNV and CDR2 YYDKDF (reference sequence). V dropped 0 bases and J dropped 7 bases, with 15 bases sitting between them. CDR3 loop: CATSRDYVGVPEKLFF. As DNA, the CDR3 is TGTGCCACCAGCAGAGATTATGTCGGGGTCCCTGAAAAACTGTTTTTT.

The chain carries TRBV7-9 and TRBJ2-7; 7 nucleotides match TRBD1. The CDR3 loop spans 15 amino acids. Germline V gives CDR1 SEHNR, CDR2 FQNEAQ (reference sequence). The junction had 4 bases not matched to a gene; V was cut back by 2 bases and J by 0 bases. The CDR3 DNA reads as TGTGCCAGCAGCTTAAGGGGGACAGACTCCTACGAGCAGTACTTC. Residues: CASSLRGTDSYEQYF.

This chain joins TRBV3-1 and TRBJ1-3; D gene unclear. This CDR3 spans 16 amino acids. With 2 bases removed from V and 0 bases from J, the gap between germline ends came to 11 bases. CDR1 is LGHDT and CDR2 is YNNKEL in the germline V gene (reference sequence). CDR3 sequence reads: CASSQSRLLSGNTIYF. Written as DNA, the CDR3 is TGTGCCAGCAGCCAATCCCGACTCCTCTCTGGAAACACCATATATTTT.

This clonotype has at least ten counts. The chain couples TRBV7-9 to TRBJ2-3; D unresolved. Germline CDR1 reads SEHNR; CDR2 reads FQNEAQ (reference sequence). This CDR3 spans 14 amino acids. V was pared by 2 bases and J by 0 bases, with 6 bases between. Here the CDR3 reads CASSLWASTDTQYF. In DNA form, the CDR3 reads TGTGCCAGCAGCTTATGGGCTAGCACAGATACGCAGTATTTT.

This rearrangement joins TRBV5-1 to TRBJ2-7; weak D call: TRBD1 (6 bases). The germline V and J ends were trimmed by 1 base and 5 bases, with 16 bases remaining between them. The length of the CDR3 is 15 residues. The germline gives CDR1 SGHRS, CDR2 YFSETQ. The CDR3, as DNA: TGCGCCAGCAGCTTGTACAGGGCCCCTCCCGACGAGCAGTACTTC. Translating gives CASSLYRAPPDEQYF. The entire variable domain, with the rest obtained from reference TRBV5-1 and TRBJ2-7, is as follows: KAGVTQTPRYLIKTRGQQVTLSCSPISGHRSVSWYQQTPGQGLQFLFEYFSETQRNKGNFPGRFSGRQFSNSRSEMNVSTLELGDSALYLCASSLYRAPPDEQYFGPGTRLTVT.

The chain joins TRBV12-3 or TRBV12-4 to TRBJ2-1; 10 positions match TRBD2. V lost 5 bases to trimming and J lost 5 bases; unmatched junction nucleotides: 9. The CDR3 contains 16 residues. The CDR3 protein is CASSPSSGSINNEQFF. CDR3 nucleotides: TGTGCCAGCAGTCCTTCTAGCGGGAGTATAAACAATGAGCAGTTCTTC.

This clonotype was seen only a few times. The rearrangement uses TRBV20-1 and TRBJ2-7, with a weak D call TRBD1 (6 bases). Deletions cut 0 bases from V and 1 base from J, with 10 bases between. Germline V lookup: CDR1 DFQATT, CDR2 SNEGSKA (reference sequence). The CDR3 is made up of 14 amino acids. The CDR3 here is CSARELGQSYEQYF. The CDR3 DNA reads as TGCAGTGCTAGAGAGTTGGGACAATCCTACGAGCAGTACTTC.

The V and J genes are TRBV20-1 and TRBJ2-7; TRBD2 agrees at 16 bases. V dropped 7 bases and J dropped 8; count of bases not matched to a gene: 17. Germline V gives CDR1 DFQATT, CDR2 SNEGSKA (reference sequence). The length of the CDR3 is 17 residues. The CDR3 loop reads CSGETGTGTSGRVKQYF. The CDR3 DNA follows: TGCAGTGGAGAGACAGGGACCGGGACTAGCGGGAGGGTCAAGCAGTACTTC.

This clonotype was observed at least ten times. This sequence joins TRBV27 and TRBJ2-7; TRBD1 matches 8 bases. V lost 5 bases, J lost 3 bases, and 12 bases stayed unmatched. This CDR3 has 16 amino acids. Germline V gene data show CDR1 as MNHEY and CDR2 as SMNVEV (reference sequence). The CDR3 DNA reads TGTGCCAGCAGTCAACTAGTGGACAGGGCATACTACGAGCAGTACTTC. Encoded protein: CASSQLVDRAYYEQYF.

The chain carries TRBV7-9 and TRBJ1-1, with D tentatively TRBD1 (5 bases). Trimming stripped 0 bases from V and 3 bases from J, with 14 bases between. CDR1 is SEHNR and CDR2 is FQNEAQ in the germline V gene (reference sequence). This CDR3 spans 16 amino acids. CDR3: CASSLAFGVGDTEAFF. The DNA of the CDR3 is TGTGCCAGCAGCTTAGCCTTCGGGGTGGGGGACACTGAAGCTTTCTTT.

A few counts support this clonotype. CDR3: CSAERERNEQFF. DNA of the CDR3: TGCAGTGCTGAGCGGGAAAGGAATGAGCAGTTCTTC. The chain is built from TRBV20-1 and TRBJ2-1, with 7 nucleotides matching TRBD2. V shed 5 bases and J 7 bases; nucleotides not matched to a gene: 5. CDR1 and CDR2 (germline): DFQATT, SNEGSKA (reference sequence). The CDR3 runs 12 residues.

This clonotype was seen at least ten times. V is TRBV5-1 and J is TRBJ2-7; 8 bases match TRBD1. Germline lookup yields CDR1 SGHRS and CDR2 YFSETQ. V shed 1 base, J shed 9 bases, and the junction held 9 bases outside the gene matches. This CDR3 has 14 amino acids. CDR3 sequence reads: CASSLMTGDARQYF. The CDR3 DNA reads as TGCGCCAGCAGCTTGATGACAGGGGACGCAAGGCAGTACTTC.

This clonotype was seen a few times. V usage is TRBV29-1 and J usage is TRBJ2-7; 7 bases are shared with TRBD1. The germline gives CDR1 SQVTM, CDR2 ANQGSEA. The J segment lost 1 base and the V segment lost 3 bases, leaving 3 bases of the junction unmatched. This CDR3 comprises 13 residues. CDR3 bases: TGCAGCGTTGAGACAGGGCGGTCCTACGAGCAGTACTTC. Its protein product is CSVETGRSYEQYF.

This clonotype appeared many times. The chain has TRBV29-1 and TRBJ2-7; 8 positions match TRBD2. Germline loops: CDR1 SQVTM, CDR2 ANQGSEA. CDR3 length: 16 amino acids. V was pared by 4 bases and J by 7 bases, with 18 bases of the junction left unmatched. CDR3 amino acids: CSVVRGGQGPRGEQYF. The CDR3 DNA reads TGCAGCGTTGTCCGGGGGGGGCAGGGCCCACGGGGTGAGCAGTACTTC.

Concerning this clonotype itself: Since no conserved phenylalanine or tryptophan closes the CDR3, a read error is the likely cause. This chain's CDR3 is CASSPRPETSGVRKNIQYS. As DNA, the CDR3 is TGCGCCAGCAGCCCCCGACCCGAGACTAGCGGGGTCCGCAAAAACATTCAGTACTCC. The V and J genes are TRBV4-3 and TRBJ2-4; 11 bases fit TRBD2. Germline V CDR1 and CDR2: LGHNA, YSLEER. V shed 4 bases and J 3 bases; nucleotides not matched to a gene: 14. CDR3 size: 19 residues.